This T cell receptor (beta chain) is from a study of vaccination and CD4 T cells after COVID-19. Study context: Six males and four females constituted the convalescent cohort, two of whom were Hispanic. Stimulation of cells relied on overlapping spike peptides derived from SARS-CoV-2, HCoV-NL63, HCoV-OC43 and HCoV-229E.

Treatment indicated: approximately 9-day PBMC culture with coronavirus spike peptide pools or control peptides (ViraFEST assay). These CD4+ T cells came from an unexposed donor, sampled before the COVID-19 pandemic (2011-2018). The cultures had half their medium swapped for fresh IL-2 medium on days 3 and 7. Turning to this clonotype: Its antigen is unidentified.

Sequencing of the DNA from cultured CD4+ T cells was carried out with the Oncomine TCR Beta short-read assay. Via MiXCR, TCRdb re-called the PCR reads, giving one row per CDR3 protein. The sample lists about 8,300 distinct CDR3 sequences, approximately 49% seen once, with around 24% in the top ten. Trimming left V 1 base short and J 9 bases short, with 9 bases between. Per germline, CDR1 DFQATT and CDR2 SNEGSKA (reference sequence). The CDR3 runs 11 residues. The chain couples TRBV20-1 to TRBJ1-2, with D tentatively TRBD1 (5 bases). The origin of this receptor is a human donor in good health. The sample comprised CD4+ T cells from blood, cultured in vitro. CDR3 in amino acids: CSARAEGSYTF. In nucleotides, the CDR3 is TGCAGTGCTAGAGCCGAGGGGAGCTACACCTTC.